This TCR beta chain was captured by sequencing in a study of blood T cell repertoires in COVID-19. Study-level information: Whether acute or convalescent, the COVID-19 samples came from the United States, Italy and Spain. PBMCs, B-cell-depleted T cells, or T cells were the source of the cDNA or gDNA that made up the material.

In the authors' methods: Nucleated cell number was recorded as an estimate derived from reference gene primer amplification. Some clones are missing from TCRdb's copy, which holds only in-frame ones; the method was immunoSEQ multiplex PCR. The D gene and trimming were derived from the DNA, and the V and J assignments and clone size from that table. The sample consists of around 370,000 clones, roughly 90% of them appearing once. The CDR3 spans 15 residues. The V gene lost 5 bases and the J gene lost 2 bases, with 13 bases spanning the gap. Germline CDR1 MGHRA, CDR2 YSYEKL. The clonotype was recovered from a man between 18 and 35 years old with active or convalescent COVID-19. Sequenced sample: peripheral blood. The chain carries TRBV4-1 and TRBJ2-1, with D possibly TRBD2 on 6 matching bases. The CDR3 loop is CASSSIGGPYNEQFF. The CDR3 DNA follows: TGCGCCAGCAGCAGCATAGGAGGGCCCTACAATGAGCAGTTCTTC.